A single sample gave rise to the 6 T cell receptor beta chains below, sequenced in a study of CD8 T cells in Susac syndrome. A quantity of roughly 0.5 to 1 ug RNA underwent reverse transcription using random hexamers. In TCRdb, the immunoSEQ multiplex PCR reads were re-called with MiXCR into one record per CDR3 protein. In the table there are 95,000 to 150,000 distinct CDR3 sequences, just over 95% of which are singletons. Sequencing was carried out using CD4+ T cells from PBMCs. These TCRs come from a human donor with Susac syndrome.

The genes are TRBV29-1 and TRBJ2-4; TRBD1 agrees at 7 bases. The ends lost 4 bases at V and 2 bases at J; junction bases unmatched: 5. Germline CDR1 is SQVTM and CDR2 is ANQGSEA. The CDR3 contains 14 residues. CDR3 sequence reads: CSVVWDSSKNIQYF. As DNA, the CDR3 is TGCAGCGTTGTTTGGGACAGCTCCAAAAACATTCAGTACTTC. Filled out from reference TRBV29-1 and TRBJ2-4, the complete variable domain reads SAVISQKPSRDICQRGTSLTIQCQVDSQVTMMFWYRQQPGQSLTLIATANQGSEATYESGFVIDKFPISRPNLTFSTLTVSNMSPEDSSIYLCSVVWDSSKNIQYFGAGTRLSVL.

This rearrangement joins TRBV5-6 to TRBJ2-2, with TRBD2 identical over 7 bases. The length of the CDR3 is 16 residues. Germline V gives CDR1 SGHDT, CDR2 YYEEEE. V trimming: 0 bases; J trimming: 2 bases; junction bases outside the gene matches: 4. For the CDR3, the DNA is TGTGCCAGCAGCTTGGTCTCAGCGGGAAACACCGGGGAGCTGTTTTTT. This codes for CASSLVSAGNTGELFF.

V and J are TRBV24-1 and TRBJ2-1; D is possibly TRBD2 (6 bases). This CDR3 has 15 residues. V was trimmed by 5 bases and J by 4 bases, leaving 14 bases between them. CDR1 and CDR2 from the germline V gene are KGHDR and SFDVKD. CDR3 sequence (DNA): TGTGCCACCAGTGGCTCACTGGCGGGGTACAATGAGCAGTTCTTC. Protein product: CATSGSLAGYNEQFF.

V is TRBV20-1 and J is TRBJ2-3; D is uncertain. The V end was cut by 3 bases, the J end by 4 bases, with 17 bases between. The CDR3 length is 15 residues. CDR1 is DFQATT and CDR2 is SNEGSKA in the germline V gene (reference sequence). This CDR3 is CSARISSGRADTQYF. CDR3 coding DNA: TGCAGTGCTAGGATATCCTCGGGTCGGGCAGATACGCAGTATTTT.

The chain couples TRBV20-1 to TRBJ1-2; 7 bases match TRBD1. This CDR3 is built from 13 residues. Unmatched junction bases numbered 4, after V lost 5 bases and J lost 1 base. Germline CDR1 reads DFQATT; CDR2 reads SNEGSKA (reference sequence). The chain's CDR3 is CSASSGGNYGYTF. The DNA for the CDR3 is TGCAGTGCTTCCTCAGGGGGTAACTATGGCTACACCTTC.

This chain links TRBV19 with TRBJ1-1, with a tentative D call TRBD1 (6 bases). The CDR3 loop spans 17 amino acids. Per the germline V gene, CDR1 is LNHDA and CDR2 is SQIVND (reference sequence). V lost 0 bases to trimming and J lost 2 bases, with 16 bases between them. The CDR3 here is CASSIERGLRKNTEAFF. DNA for the CDR3: TGTGCCAGTAGTATAGAACGGGGGCTCAGGAAAAACACTGAAGCTTTCTTT. The full variable domain, with the rest looked up from reference TRBV19 and TRBJ1-1, is DGGITQSPKYLFRKEGQNVTLSCEQNLNHDAMYWYRQDPGQGLRLIYYSQIVNDFQKGDIAEGYSVSREKKESFPLTVTSAQKNPTAFYLCASSIERGLRKNTEAFFGQGTRLTVV.